This T cell receptor (beta chain) originates from a study of naive and memory T cell subsets. Study observations and caveats: From naive to CM, EM and EMRA, diversity decreased and Gini increased. RNA-based TCR counts may shift with T cell activation and differentiation. Clonotypes here are unpaired alpha or beta chain sequences. Possibly reflecting memory cells re-expressing CD45RA, a few larger clonotypes occurred in naive repertoires, especially CD8.

Two oligonucleotides, mixed equimolar, formed the beta constant-region primer covering TRBC1 and TRBC2. Nested alpha and beta constant-region primers with the SP2 primer drove four PCR rounds on ligated cDNA. TCRdb re-derived calls from the UMI-ligation and nested PCR reads in MiXCR, one entry per CDR3 protein. The table lists about 160,000 distinct CDR3 sequences, about 23% of them singletons. CMV status came from CD4+ T cell IFNgamma after overnight CMV lysate stimulation of fresh PBMCs. V lost 2 bases, J lost 3 bases, and 6 bases lay in between. The germline V gene has CDR1 KGHDR and CDR2 SFDVKD. The CDR3 is 13 residues long. Worth noting for this clonotype: Antigen unknown.

The sequenced sample consisted of naive CD4+ T cells from blood. This chain connects TRBV24-1 to TRBJ1-2; D unclear. The sequence was collected from a human donor in good health. The CDR3, as DNA: TGTGCCACCAGTGATTCCTGGTACTATGGCTACACCTTC. It specifies CATSDSWYYGYTF.